The 22 T cell receptor beta chains presented below share a single source sample, sequenced in a study. A single record per CDR3 protein comes from TCRdb applying MiXCR to the reads. Among 6,000 or so distinct CDR3 sequences listed, 7.5% to 10% were seen once. The specimen sequenced was CD4+ T cells from synovial fluid. All receptors come from a human donor with rheumatoid arthritis.

This clonotype has at least ten counts. The rearrangement links TRBV2 to TRBJ1-4; 7 bases fit TRBD1. Germline CDR1 and CDR2: SNHLY and FYNNEI. The CDR3 is 13 residues long. V was clipped by 6 bases and J by 4 bases; unmatched bases: 2. CDR3 protein: CASRGQINEKLFF. The CDR3 DNA reads as TGTGCCAGCAGGGGACAGATTAATGAAAAACTGTTTTTT.

Many counts were recorded for this clonotype. The chain carries TRBV6-2 or TRBV6-3 and TRBJ2-5, with 7 positions matching TRBD1. V dropped 6 bases and J dropped 5; count of bases not matched to a gene: 18. The length of the CDR3 is 17 residues. The germline V gene has CDR1 MNHEY and CDR2 SVGEGT. The CDR3 DNA is TGTGCCAGCAGCACCGGGACAGCCTCCCTAGCCGTGGAGACCCAGTACTTC. It codes for CASSTGTASLAVETQYF.

This clonotype showed up just a few times. The chain carries TRBV7-9 and TRBJ1-5, with unresolved D. In germline, CDR1 is SEHNR, CDR2 FQNEAQ (reference sequence). The CDR3 consists of 16 residues. V lost 5 bases to trimming and J lost 3 bases, with 17 bases between them. The DNA for the CDR3 is TGTGCCAGCAGCCGGACCGGGAGGGAATACAATCAGCCCCAGCATTTT. It yields the protein CASSRTGREYNQPQHF.

This clonotype was seen ten or more times. The V and J genes are TRBV6-6 and TRBJ2-1; 12 bases are a match to TRBD1. V shed 2 bases, J shed 8 bases, and the junction held 4 bases outside the gene matches. The CDR3 runs 15 residues. Germline assignment: CDR1 MNHNY and CDR2 SVGAGI (reference sequence). The CDR3 is CASSYGTGGGDEQFF. In DNA form, the CDR3 reads TGTGCCAGCAGTTACGGGACAGGGGGCGGCGATGAGCAGTTCTTC.

This clonotype is judged large. The CDR3 nucleotides are TGCGCCAGCAGCCAAGATAAAGGTAGCGGACAATCCTACAATGAGCAGTTCTTC. It yields the protein CASSQDKGSGQSYNEQFF. The chain recombines TRBV4-1 with TRBJ2-1, with D maybe TRBD2 (6 bases). CDR1 and CDR2 from the germline V gene are MGHRA and YSYEKL. CDR3 size: 18 residues. V lost 0 bases and J lost 1, with 16 bases in between.

This clonotype was recorded at least ten times. The V call is TRBV18, the J call TRBJ2-7, with unresolved D. Trimming shortened V by 2 bases and J by 6 bases, and 14 bases separated the two germline ends. Per the germline V gene, CDR1 is KGHSH and CDR2 is LQKENI. The CDR3 is 14 residues long. The CDR3 sequence: CASSPGSTAREQYF. CDR3 DNA sequence: TGTGCCAGCTCACCAGGGTCCACTGCGCGCGAGCAGTACTTC. Variable domain in full (rest from reference TRBV18 and TRBJ2-7): NAGVMQNPRHLVRRRGQEARLRCSPMKGHSHVYWYRQLPEEGLKFMVYLQKENIIDESGMPKERFSAEFPKEGPSILRIQQVVRGDSAAYFCASSPGSTAREQYFGPGTRLTVT.

In this sample, this clonotype is large. The rearrangement joins TRBV5-1 to TRBJ2-5; tentatively, D is TRBD2 (6 bases). Germline values: CDR1 SGHRS, CDR2 YFSETQ. V was cut by 4 bases and J by 1 base, with 14 bases left in between. This CDR3 spans 15 amino acids. This CDR3 is CASSAGPTSQETQYF. CDR3 nucleotides: TGCGCCAGCAGCGCGGGACCGACAAGCCAAGAGACCCAGTACTTC.

Points on this clonotype: A far larger clone is one nucleotide away, so this likely arose from a read error. The chain has TRBV27 and TRBJ1-1; the D is unclear. CDR1 is MNHEY and CDR2 is SMNVEV in the germline V gene (reference sequence). CDR3 size: 11 residues. The germline V and J ends were trimmed by 10 bases and 5 bases, with 11 bases remaining between them. The CDR3 region is CATQTETEAFF. The CDR3 DNA reads TGTGCCACCCAGACGGAGACTGAAGCTTTCTTT.

This clonotype showed up many times. V gene TRBV12-3 or TRBV12-4 combines with J gene TRBJ1-4; the D gene is possibly TRBD1 (6 bases). V lost 2 bases and J 8 bases, leaving 12 bases between the germline ends. The CDR3 length is 14 residues. The CDR3 DNA follows: TGTGCCAGCAGTTTACAGGGGATGGGGGAAAAACTGTTTTTT. This sequence encodes CASSLQGMGEKLFF.

This clonotype was observed many times. The J gene is TRBJ1-1, the V gene TRBV7-2; 7 bases fit TRBD1. CDR3 length: 14 residues. The V segment lost 5 bases and the J segment 4 bases; nucleotides outside the gene matches: 7. Looked up from germline, CDR1 is SGHTA and CDR2 is FQGNSA. DNA for the CDR3: TGTGCCAGCAGCATCACAGGGGTTAGCACTGAAGCTTTCTTT. This gives the protein CASSITGVSTEAFF.

This clonotype is categorized as medium-sized. The V and J genes are TRBV12-3 or TRBV12-4 and TRBJ1-4; D not resolved. Trimming took off 1 base at V and 7 bases at J, with 7 bases between the two ends. The CDR3 contains 13 residues. CDR3 DNA: TGTGCCAGCAGTTTAGGGTTCTCTGAAAAACTGTTTTTT. Translation gives CASSLGFSEKLFF.

This clonotype qualifies as medium-sized. CDR3 loop: CASSLRGYGYTF. In DNA, the CDR3 is TGTGCCAGCAGTCTACGAGGCTATGGCTACACCTTC. The chain couples TRBV28 to TRBJ1-2; no firm D call. The CDR3 contains 12 residues. Germline lookup yields CDR1 MDHEN and CDR2 SYDVKM. Trimming cost V 5 bases and J 4 bases, with 8 bases left between them.

This clonotype was counted at least ten times. The V and J genes are TRBV9 and TRBJ1-2, with D unclear. Germline V CDR1 and CDR2: SGDLS, YYNGEE. There are 14 residues in the CDR3. V shed 5 bases and J shed 0 bases, with 11 bases lying between them. The CDR3 loop is CASSTGWANYGYTF. For the CDR3, the DNA is TGTGCCAGCAGTACGGGGTGGGCTAACTATGGCTACACCTTC.

This chain connects TRBV20-1 to TRBJ2-3, with D maybe TRBD1 (6 bases). V lost 0 bases to trimming and J lost 7 bases, with 23 bases between them. The length of the CDR3 is 17 residues. The germline V gene encodes CDR1 DFQATT and CDR2 SNEGSKA (reference sequence). This CDR3 reads CSARDEDWVTGSYTQYF. The CDR3, as DNA: TGCAGTGCTAGAGATGAGGACTGGGTGACAGGCTCCTATACGCAGTATTTT.

Of note for this clonotype: With only one base between it and a far larger clone, this is likely a read error. CDR3 in DNA: TGTGCCAGCAGCTTGGAGGCGGCGGGAGAGGGCACAGATACGCAGTATTTT. Translated: CASSLEAAGEGTDTQYF. The gene calls are TRBV7-2 and TRBJ2-3, with 7 nucleotides matching TRBD2. Germline assignment: CDR1 SGHTA and CDR2 FQGNSA. Trimming took 3 bases from V and 1 from J; bases not matched to a gene: 10. The CDR3 runs to 17 residues.

In its sample, this clonotype was seen many times. The V call is TRBV18, the J call TRBJ2-2; D is unclear. Germline CDR1 and CDR2: KGHSH and LQKENI. V lost 1 base, J lost 4 bases, and 10 bases lay in between. The CDR3 spans 15 residues. The CDR3 spells CASSPRQELTGELFF. CDR3 bases: TGTGCCAGCTCACCACGGCAGGAACTCACCGGGGAGCTGTTTTTT. Full variable domain (outside the CDR3, taken from reference TRBV18 and TRBJ2-2): NAGVMQNPRHLVRRRGQEARLRCSPMKGHSHVYWYRQLPEEGLKFMVYLQKENIIDESGMPKERFSAEFPKEGPSILRIQQVVRGDSAAYFCASSPRQELTGELFFGEGSRLTVL.

This clonotype qualifies as medium-sized. V and J are TRBV18 and TRBJ2-7, with TRBD1 matching 7 bases. CDR3 length: 14 residues. CDR1 and CDR2 from the germline V gene are KGHSH and LQKENI. With 4 bases clipped from V and 2 bases from J, the junction kept 5 bases outside the gene matches. CDR3 coding DNA: TGTGCCAGCTCACAGGGACAGATGACCTACGAGCAGTACTTC. The encoded protein is CASSQGQMTYEQYF.

By share of the sample, this clonotype is medium-sized (0.01 to 0.1%). The V gene is TRBV7-2, the J gene TRBJ2-7; maybe TRBD2 (5 bases). The CDR3 length is 14 residues. The V and J ends lost 5 bases and 2 bases respectively, with 13 bases between them. In germline, CDR1 is SGHTA, CDR2 FQGNSA. CDR3 protein: CASSVTGMTYEQYF. The CDR3 region has the DNA TGTGCCAGCAGCGTGACGGGGATGACCTACGAGCAGTACTTC.

Only a few counts were recorded for this clonotype. The V and J genes are TRBV10-3 and TRBJ2-1; TRBD1 matches at 9 bases. Germline trimming cut 6 bases from V and 3 bases from J; bases unmatched to any gene: 6. The CDR3 extends over 15 amino acids. CDR1 is ENHRY and CDR2 is SYGVKD in the germline V gene. The CDR3 is CAIRLGQGDYNEQFF. The CDR3, as DNA: TGTGCCATCAGACTGGGACAGGGAGACTACAATGAGCAGTTCTTC.

This clonotype is medium-sized within its sample. The gene calls are TRBV27 and TRBJ2-5, with D possibly matching TRBD2 (5 bases). The CDR3 totals 14 residues. Trimming shortened V by 2 bases and J by 5 bases, and 12 bases separated the two germline ends. Germline V gene data show CDR1 as MNHEY and CDR2 as SMNVEV (reference sequence). CDR3 coding DNA: TGTGCCAGCAGTTTAGACACGACGGGGGAGACCCAGTACTTC. This encodes CASSLDTTGETQYF.

This clonotype was found a few times. The chain links TRBV6-2 or TRBV6-3 to TRBJ2-5; a weak D match, TRBD2 (6 bases). This CDR3 comprises 14 residues. Germline V gene data show CDR1 as MNHEY and CDR2 as SVGEGT. The V end was cut by 3 bases, the J end by 1 base, with 9 bases between. CDR3 amino acids: CASSYGGAQETQYF. In DNA form, the CDR3 reads TGTGCCAGCAGTTATGGAGGGGCCCAAGAGACCCAGTACTTC.

This clonotype is termed medium-sized. This chain connects TRBV7-2 to TRBJ2-1; possibly TRBD2 for D (6 bases). The CDR3 is 13 residues long. Deletions cut 2 bases from V and 6 bases from J, with 8 bases between. The germline V gene has CDR1 SGHTA and CDR2 FQGNSA. CDR3 sequence (DNA): TGTGCCAGCAGCTTACAGGGAGGCAATGAGCAGTTCTTC. Amino acid sequence: CASSLQGGNEQFF.